Each of the 21 T cell receptor beta chains below was sequenced from the same sample in a study of blood T cells in healthy people across ages. The use of a sample-barcoded 5' primer and a J-beta primer mix characterized a second PCR of roughly 6 to 11 cycles. MiXCR, run by TCRdb on the 5' RACE reads, gives a single entry per CDR3 protein. The sample holds approximately 900,000 distinct CDR3 sequences, roughly 28% seen once. The same data also contributed to another study, on T cells of mothers and their children.

The sequenced material came from blood. These receptors came from a woman between 35 and 50 years old in good health.

This clonotype was counted at least ten times. The chain couples TRBV19 to TRBJ2-5, with 7 positions matching TRBD1. The CDR3 spans 15 residues. The germline V gene encodes CDR1 LNHDA and CDR2 SQIVND (reference sequence). Trimming cost V 9 bases and J 4 bases; bases outside gene matches: 14. This chain's CDR3 is CASSLSGTEGETQYF. In nucleotides, the CDR3 is TGTGCCAGCAGCTTATCCGGGACAGAGGGAGAGACCCAGTACTTC.

The V gene is TRBV29-1, the J gene TRBJ2-6; unclear D gene. V dropped 5 bases and J dropped 1 base, with 6 bases sitting between them. The CDR3 is made up of 13 amino acids. Looked up from germline, CDR1 is SQVTM and CDR2 is ANQGSEA. This CDR3 is CSVSPSGANVLTF. The CDR3 DNA is TGCAGCGTTTCGCCTTCTGGGGCCAACGTCCTGACTTTC.

The genes are TRBV28 and TRBJ1-1; the D is unclear. CDR3 size: 12 residues. The germline V gene has CDR1 MDHEN and CDR2 SYDVKM. V lost 4 bases and J lost 10, with 13 bases in between. The CDR3 DNA is TGTGCCAGCAGTTCTGCCGCTGTAGGAGCTTTCTTT. Amino acids: CASSSAAVGAFF.

The chain uses TRBV20-1 and TRBJ2-7; the match to TRBD2 covers 11 bases. Losses at the gene ends were 4 bases for V and 12 bases for J; bases not matched to a gene: 17. The CDR3 runs to 15 residues. In germline, CDR1 is DFQATT, CDR2 SNEGSKA (reference sequence). The CDR3, as DNA: TGCAGTGCTATCCTTAGCGGGGGGGCCGGGGAGACCCTGTACTTC. It encodes CSAILSGGAGETLYF.

V gene TRBV28 combines with J gene TRBJ1-2; no definite D call. Germline lookup yields CDR1 MDHEN and CDR2 SYDVKM. With 3 bases removed from V and 4 bases from J, the gap between germline ends came to 9 bases. The CDR3 covers 13 residues. CDR3 loop: CASSLSAIYGYTF. In DNA form, the CDR3 reads TGTGCCAGCAGTTTGAGTGCGATCTATGGCTACACCTTC.

This clonotype was counted at least ten times. The rearrangement links TRBV20-1 to TRBJ2-5, with 7 bases lining up with TRBD2. V was clipped by 3 bases and J by 2 bases; unmatched bases: 12. From germline, CDR1 is DFQATT and CDR2 SNEGSKA (reference sequence). The length of the CDR3 is 16 residues. CDR3 sequence reads: CSASGGTTILQETQYF. The DNA of the CDR3 is TGCAGTGCTAGCGGGGGGACCACCATCCTTCAAGAGACCCAGTACTTC.

This clonotype was detected only a few times. The CDR3 is CASSSEVSGSEQFF. As DNA, the CDR3 is TGTGCCAGCAGCTCCGAGGTTAGCGGCAGTGAGCAGTTCTTC. The rearrangement joins TRBV7-2 to TRBJ2-1, with D perhaps TRBD2 (6 bases). The CDR3 sequence is 14 residues long. Trimming took off 4 bases at V and 9 bases at J, with 16 bases between the two ends. Germline V gene lookup returns CDR1 SGHTA and CDR2 FQGNSA.

There are a few counts of this clonotype. The chain is built from TRBV11-2 and TRBJ1-1; unclear D gene. V lost 2 bases to trimming and J lost 6 bases, with 13 bases between them. The germline V gene has CDR1 SGHAT and CDR2 FQNNGV. The CDR3 covers 14 residues. This CDR3 is CASSLFGGTAEAFF. The DNA of the CDR3 is TGTGCCAGCAGCTTATTTGGAGGAACGGCTGAAGCTTTCTTT.

The V and J genes are TRBV9 and TRBJ2-7, with TRBD2 as a possible D gene (6 bases). The CDR3 contains 14 residues. Trimming took 6 bases from V and 2 from J, leaving 15 bases between them. Germline CDR1 is SGDLS and CDR2 is YYNGEE. CDR3 coding DNA: TGTGCCAGCAACGGAGGGAGTCGGACCTACGAGCAGTACTTC. This codes for CASNGGSRTYEQYF.

This clonotype has just one count. One base away lies a much larger clone, so this may be a sequencing read error. The V call is TRBV7-8, the J call TRBJ2-1; D gene ambiguous. V gave up 2 bases and J gave up 5 bases, with 10 bases separating them. The V gene's germline CDR1 is SGHVS and CDR2 FQNEAQ. The CDR3 has 14 amino acids. CDR3: CASSLSPSDNEQFF. In nucleotides, the CDR3 is TGTGCCAGCAGCTTAAGTCCGTCAGACAATGAGCAGTTCTTC.

There are a few counts of this clonotype. This chain links TRBV6-2 or TRBV6-3 with TRBJ1-1, with D perhaps matching TRBD1 (5 bases). In germline, CDR1 is MNHEY, CDR2 SVGEGT. V was cut by 2 bases and J by 4 bases, with 11 bases left in between. The CDR3 has 14 residues. The CDR3, as DNA: TGTGCCAGCAGTTACGGGCCTGGGGGCACTGAAGCTTTCTTT. Its protein product is CASSYGPGGTEAFF.

In its sample, this clonotype was seen a few times. This chain uses TRBV5-1 with TRBJ2-7; the D call may be TRBD1 or TRBD2 (6 bases each). CDR1 and CDR2 (germline): SGHRS, YFSETQ. Trimming removed 4 bases at V and 5 bases at J, with 19 bases between. CDR3 length: 15 amino acids. The CDR3: CASSQTSGASHEQYF. The DNA of the CDR3 is TGCGCCAGCAGCCAAACCTCGGGGGCGTCCCACGAGCAGTACTTC.

A remark on this clonotype: The junction departs from the called germline gene at one end, perhaps through a read error. V and J are TRBV27 and TRBJ2-4; 8 bases match TRBD1. The J call may be mistaken, given a closer DNA end match to TRBJ2-7. Looked up from germline, CDR1 is MNHEY and CDR2 is SMNVEV (reference sequence). The length of the CDR3 is 14 residues. The CDR3 is CAGREQGDAREQYF. Here the CDR3 DNA reads TGTGCCGGCAGGGAACAGGGGGACGCCCGCGAGCAGTACTTC.

This clonotype was picked up a small number of times. This rearrangement joins TRBV14 to TRBJ2-3, with TRBD1 as a possible D gene (6 bases). The CDR3 has 14 amino acids. Germline V gene sequence: CDR1 SGHDN, CDR2 FVKESK. V was shortened by 1 base and J by 5 bases, with 10 bases between the two germline ends. CDR3 DNA sequence: TGTGCCAGCAGCCAAGGACAGGCTAGAGATACGCAGTATTTT. It translates to CASSQGQARDTQYF.

This clonotype was seen only a few times. V usage is TRBV10-3 and J usage is TRBJ2-3; D tentatively reads TRBD1 or TRBD2 (6 bases each). The germline gives CDR1 ENHRY, CDR2 SYGVKD. The CDR3 sequence is 13 residues long. Trimming left V 6 bases short and J 4 bases short, with 11 bases between. The CDR3 DNA is TGTGCCATCAGGAACGGGGGCTCAGATACGCAGTATTTT. This encodes CAIRNGGSDTQYF.

This clonotype was recorded at least ten times. The rearrangement joins TRBV28 to TRBJ2-1; 10 bases are shared with TRBD2. The V gene's germline CDR1 is MDHEN and CDR2 SYDVKM. The V segment lost 3 bases and the J segment 7 bases; nucleotides outside the gene matches: 6. The CDR3 has 15 amino acids. The CDR3 loop reads CASSLWTSGGNEQFF. CDR3 bases: TGTGCCAGCAGTTTGTGGACTAGCGGTGGGAATGAGCAGTTCTTC. The whole variable domain, filled in from reference TRBV28 and TRBJ2-1, reads DVKVTQSSRYLVKRTGEKVFLECVQDMDHENMFWYRQDPGLGLRLIYFSYDVKMKEKGDIPEGYSVSREKKERFSLILESASTNQTSMYLCASSLWTSGGNEQFFGPGTRLTVL.

This rearrangement joins TRBV5-1 to TRBJ1-6, with TRBD1 identical over 12 bases. Germline V gene sequence: CDR1 SGHRS, CDR2 YFSETQ. Trimming took 0 bases from V and 9 from J; bases not matched to a gene: 4. The CDR3 consists of 16 residues. Here the CDR3 reads CASSLAGTGGISPLHF. CDR3 nucleotides: TGCGCCAGCAGCTTGGCCGGGACAGGGGGCATTTCACCCCTCCACTTT.

Written as DNA, the CDR3 is TGTGCCAGCAGGATAGACAGGGCCATGTATCAGCCCCAGCATTTT. As protein: CASRIDRAMYQPQHF. The V gene is TRBV2, the J gene TRBJ1-5, with TRBD1 matching over 7 bases. Trimming at V came to 6 bases and at J to 5 bases, leaving 10 bases not matched to a gene. The CDR3 sequence is 15 residues long. Germline assignment: CDR1 SNHLY and CDR2 FYNNEI.

This clonotype was counted ten times or more. The rearrangement links TRBV19 to TRBJ2-3; no firm D call. Germline CDR1 reads LNHDA; CDR2 reads SQIVND (reference sequence). This CDR3 is 13 amino acids long. V lost 7 bases and J 1 base, leaving 9 bases between the germline ends. As DNA, the CDR3 is TGTGCCAGTACAACTGGGCGCACAGATACGCAGTATTTT. Encoded protein: CASTTGRTDTQYF. The full variable domain, completed using reference TRBV19 and TRBJ2-3, is DGGITQSPKYLFRKEGQNVTLSCEQNLNHDAMYWYRQDPGQGLRLIYYSQIVNDFQKGDIAEGYSVSREKKESFPLTVTSAQKNPTAFYLCASTTGRTDTQYFGPGTRLTVL.

This clonotype was counted many times. The V and J genes are TRBV27 and TRBJ2-7, with D perhaps matching TRBD1 (5 bases). The germline V and J ends were trimmed by 3 bases and 3 bases, with 9 bases remaining between them. Germline V gives CDR1 MNHEY, CDR2 SMNVEV (reference sequence). The CDR3 length is 13 residues. DNA of the CDR3: TGTGCCAGCAGTTTGACAGTGAACTACGAGCAGTACTTC. Translation: CASSLTVNYEQYF.

For this clonotype: A read error may explain this, as a much larger clone is one base away. The chain has TRBV10-3 and TRBJ2-3; tentatively, D is TRBD1 (6 bases). This CDR3 has 15 amino acids. Trimming pared 3 bases from V and 4 bases from J, leaving 14 bases between. Per the germline V gene, CDR1 is ENHRY and CDR2 is SYGVKD. Here the CDR3 DNA reads TGTGCCATCAGTGAAGGGGGTAGGGACGCAGATACGCAGTATTTT. Translation gives CAISEGGRDADTQYF.